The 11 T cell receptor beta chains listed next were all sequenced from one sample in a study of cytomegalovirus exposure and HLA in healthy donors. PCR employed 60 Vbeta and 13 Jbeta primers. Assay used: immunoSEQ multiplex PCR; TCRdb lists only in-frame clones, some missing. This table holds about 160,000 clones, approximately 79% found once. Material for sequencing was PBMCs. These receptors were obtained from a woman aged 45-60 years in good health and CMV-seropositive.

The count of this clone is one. The CDR3 loop is CASSSSGRGSYNEQFF. The CDR3 coding sequence is TGTGCCAGCAGCTCTAGCGGGAGGGGCTCCTACAATGAGCAGTTCTTC. The chain combines TRBV7-6 with TRBJ2-1; 12 nucleotides align to TRBD2. The germline V gene has CDR1 SGHVS and CDR2 FNYEAQ. The J segment lost 0 bases and the V segment lost 4 bases, leaving 1 base of the junction unmatched. The CDR3 consists of 16 residues.

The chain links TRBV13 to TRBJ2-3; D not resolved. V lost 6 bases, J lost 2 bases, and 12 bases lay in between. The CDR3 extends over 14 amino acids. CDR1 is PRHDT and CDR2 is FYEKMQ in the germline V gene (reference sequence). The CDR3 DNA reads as TGTGCCAGCAGACAAGCCGGGTACACAGATACGCAGTATTTT. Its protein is CASRQAGYTDTQYF.

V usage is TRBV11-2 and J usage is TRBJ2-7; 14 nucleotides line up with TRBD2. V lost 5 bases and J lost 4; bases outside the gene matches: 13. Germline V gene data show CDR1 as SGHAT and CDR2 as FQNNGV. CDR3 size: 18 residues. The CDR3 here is CASSKRHLTSGREYEQYF. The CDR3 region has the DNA TGTGCCAGCAGCAAACGCCACTTGACTAGCGGGAGGGAGTACGAGCAGTACTTC.

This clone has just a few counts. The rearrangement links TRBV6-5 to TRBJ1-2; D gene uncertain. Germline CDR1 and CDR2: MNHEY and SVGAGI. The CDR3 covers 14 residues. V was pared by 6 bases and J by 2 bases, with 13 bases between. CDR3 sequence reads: CASSDFDGNYGYTF. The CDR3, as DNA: TGTGCCAGCAGCGACTTCGACGGGAACTATGGCTACACCTTC.

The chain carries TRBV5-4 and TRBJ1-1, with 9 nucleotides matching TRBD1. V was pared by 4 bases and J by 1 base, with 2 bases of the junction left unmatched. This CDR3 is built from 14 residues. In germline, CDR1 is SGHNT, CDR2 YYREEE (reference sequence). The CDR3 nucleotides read TGTGCCAGCAGCCCGGGACAGGGGAACACTGAAGCTTTCTTT. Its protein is CASSPGQGNTEAFF.

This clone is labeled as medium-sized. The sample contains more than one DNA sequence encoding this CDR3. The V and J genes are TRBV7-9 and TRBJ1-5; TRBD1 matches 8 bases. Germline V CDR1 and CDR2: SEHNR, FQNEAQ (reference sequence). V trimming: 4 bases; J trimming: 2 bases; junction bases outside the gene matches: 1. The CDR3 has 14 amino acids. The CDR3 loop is CASSSTGGNQPQHF. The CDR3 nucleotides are TGTGCCAGCAGCTCGACAGGGGGCAATCAGCCCCAGCATTTT. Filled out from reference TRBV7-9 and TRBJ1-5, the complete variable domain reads DTGVSQNPRHKITKRGQNVTFRCDPISEHNRLYWYRQTLGQGPEFLTYFQNEAQLEKSRLLSDRFSAERPKGSFSTLEIQRTEQGDSAMYLCASSSTGGNQPQHFGDGTRLSIL.

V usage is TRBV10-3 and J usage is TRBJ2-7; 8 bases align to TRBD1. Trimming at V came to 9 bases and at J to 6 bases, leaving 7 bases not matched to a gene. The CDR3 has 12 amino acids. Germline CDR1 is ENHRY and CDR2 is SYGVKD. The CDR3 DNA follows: TGTGCCATTCGGACAGGGACGGGCGAGCAGTACTTC. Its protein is CAIRTGTGEQYF.

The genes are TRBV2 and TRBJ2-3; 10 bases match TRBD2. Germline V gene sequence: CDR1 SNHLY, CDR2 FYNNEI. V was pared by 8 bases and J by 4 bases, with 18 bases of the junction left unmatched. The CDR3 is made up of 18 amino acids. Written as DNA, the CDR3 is TGTGCCAGCGGGGGGTCGCGTAATGTGGGACTAGCGTCAGATACGCAGTATTTT. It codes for CASGGSRNVGLASDTQYF.

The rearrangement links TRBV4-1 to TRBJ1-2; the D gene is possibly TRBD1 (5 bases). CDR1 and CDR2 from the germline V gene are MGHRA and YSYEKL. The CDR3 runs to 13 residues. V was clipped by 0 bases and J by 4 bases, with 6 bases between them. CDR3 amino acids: CASSQDQGYGYTF. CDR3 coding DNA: TGCGCCAGCAGCCAAGATCAGGGCTATGGCTACACCTTC.

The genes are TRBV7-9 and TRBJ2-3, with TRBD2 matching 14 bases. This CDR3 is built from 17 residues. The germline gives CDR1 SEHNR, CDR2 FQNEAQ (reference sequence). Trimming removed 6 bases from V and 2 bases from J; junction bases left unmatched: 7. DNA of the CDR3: TGTGCCAGCAGGGGACTAGCGGGGGACGGATACACAGATACGCAGTATTTT. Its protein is CASRGLAGDGYTDTQYF.

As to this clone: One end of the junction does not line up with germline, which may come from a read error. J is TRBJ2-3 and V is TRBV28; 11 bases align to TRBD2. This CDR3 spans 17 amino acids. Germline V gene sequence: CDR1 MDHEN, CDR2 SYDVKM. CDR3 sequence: CASSPRRLAGYTYTQYF. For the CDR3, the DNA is TGTGCCAGCAGTCCCCGAAGACTAGCGGGGTACACATATACGCAGTATTTT.